This T cell receptor beta chain was identified during a study of T cells in tuberculosis. Study background: IGRA-negative adolescents, IGRA-positive adolescents with latent tuberculosis and adults with active tuberculosis formed this South African cohort.

Regarding time point: new active TB diagnosis, blood taken before or within 7 days of starting treatment. Each donor contributed 90,000 to 100,000 T cells on average, unsorted. Study-level points and caveats: Smaller distances to GMM-specific TCRs suggested their expansion in active tuberculosis.

Concerning this clone: Antigen unknown.

This CDR3 contains 16 residues. CDR1 and CDR2 (germline): SGHTA, FQGNSA. V lost 1 base to trimming and J lost 7 bases, with 19 bases between them. Sequenced by immunoSEQ multiplex PCR; TCRdb stores in-frame clones only, minus some. The sample includes tens of thousands of clones, about 85% of them seen just once. This clonotype was sampled from an adult with tuberculosis. The input for sequencing was PBMCs, taken at tuberculosis diagnosis. The V call is TRBV7-2, the J call TRBJ1-2; perhaps TRBD1 as D (5 bases). This CDR3 is CASSLEVVQGGGGYTF. CDR3 nucleotide sequence: TGTGCCAGCAGCTTAGAAGTCGTGCAGGGCGGCGGTGGCTACACCTTC.